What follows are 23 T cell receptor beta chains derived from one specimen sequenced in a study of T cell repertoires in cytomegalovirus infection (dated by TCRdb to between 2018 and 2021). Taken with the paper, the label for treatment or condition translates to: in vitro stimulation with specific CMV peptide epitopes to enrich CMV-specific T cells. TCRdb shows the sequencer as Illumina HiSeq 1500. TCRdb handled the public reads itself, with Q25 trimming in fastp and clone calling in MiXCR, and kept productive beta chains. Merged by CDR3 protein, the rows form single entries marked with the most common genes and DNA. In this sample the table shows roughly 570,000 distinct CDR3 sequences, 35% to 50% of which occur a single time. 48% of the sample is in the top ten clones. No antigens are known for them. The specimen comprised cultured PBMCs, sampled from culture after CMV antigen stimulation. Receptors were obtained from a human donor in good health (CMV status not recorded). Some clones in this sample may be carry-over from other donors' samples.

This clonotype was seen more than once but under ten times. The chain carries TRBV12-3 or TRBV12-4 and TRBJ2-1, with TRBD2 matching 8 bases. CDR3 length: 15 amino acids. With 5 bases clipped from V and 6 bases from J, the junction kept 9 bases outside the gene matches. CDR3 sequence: CASSLDGSGTNEQFF. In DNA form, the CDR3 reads TGTGCCAGCAGTCTCGACGGTAGCGGGACCAATGAGCAGTTCTTC.

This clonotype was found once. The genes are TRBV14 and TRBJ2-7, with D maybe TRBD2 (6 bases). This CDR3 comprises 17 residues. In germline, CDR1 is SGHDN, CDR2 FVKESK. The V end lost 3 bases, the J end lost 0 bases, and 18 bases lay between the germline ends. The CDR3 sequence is CASSQNGGPHSSYEQYF. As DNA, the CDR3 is TGTGCCAGCAGCCAGAACGGGGGTCCCCACAGCTCCTACGAGCAGTACTTC.

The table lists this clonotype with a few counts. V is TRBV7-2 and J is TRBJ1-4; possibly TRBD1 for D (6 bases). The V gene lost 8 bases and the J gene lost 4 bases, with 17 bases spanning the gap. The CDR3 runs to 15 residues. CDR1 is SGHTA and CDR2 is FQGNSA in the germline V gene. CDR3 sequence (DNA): TGTGCCAGCTCAATCCGCGGGGGCCTTAATGAAAAACTGTTTTTT. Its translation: CASSIRGGLNEKLFF. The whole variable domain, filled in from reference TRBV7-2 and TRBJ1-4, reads GAGVSQSPSNKVTEKGKDVELRCDPISGHTALYWYRQSLGQGLEFLIYFQGNSAPDKSGLPSDRFSAERTGGSVSTLTIQRTQQEDSAVYLCASSIRGGLNEKLFFGSGTQLSVL.

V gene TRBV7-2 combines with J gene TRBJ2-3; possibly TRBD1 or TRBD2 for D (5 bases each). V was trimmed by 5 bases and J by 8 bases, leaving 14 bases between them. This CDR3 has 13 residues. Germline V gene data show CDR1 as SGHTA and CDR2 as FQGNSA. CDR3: CASSRDRPTTQYF. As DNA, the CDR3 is TGTGCCAGCAGCCGGGACCGGCCGACTACGCAGTATTTT.

The CDR3 here is CASSSGFLDTEAFF. DNA for the CDR3: TGTGCCAGCAGTTCGGGTTTTTTGGACACTGAAGCTTTCTTT. The V and J genes are TRBV6-6 and TRBJ1-1; D gene unclear. The V and J ends lost 4 bases and 3 bases respectively, with 12 bases between them. There are 14 residues in the CDR3. Germline values: CDR1 MNHNY, CDR2 SVGAGI (reference sequence).

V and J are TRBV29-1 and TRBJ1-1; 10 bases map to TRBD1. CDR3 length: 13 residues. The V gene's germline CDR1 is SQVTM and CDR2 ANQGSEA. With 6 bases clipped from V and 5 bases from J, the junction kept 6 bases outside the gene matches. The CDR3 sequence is CSVTGGQGTEAFF. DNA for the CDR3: TGCAGCGTGACAGGGGGCCAGGGGACTGAAGCTTTCTTT. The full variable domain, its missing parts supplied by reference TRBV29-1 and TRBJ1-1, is SAVISQKPSRDICQRGTSLTIQCQVDSQVTMMFWYRQQPGQSLTLIATANQGSEATYESGFVIDKFPISRPNLTFSTLTVSNMSPEDSSIYLCSVTGGQGTEAFFGQGTRLTVV.

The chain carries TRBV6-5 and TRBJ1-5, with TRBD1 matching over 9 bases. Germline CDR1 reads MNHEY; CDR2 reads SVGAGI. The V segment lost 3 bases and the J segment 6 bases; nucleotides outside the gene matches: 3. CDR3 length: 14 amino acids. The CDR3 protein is CASSYGTGIQPQHF. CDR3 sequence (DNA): TGTGCCAGCAGTTATGGGACAGGGATTCAGCCCCAGCATTTT.

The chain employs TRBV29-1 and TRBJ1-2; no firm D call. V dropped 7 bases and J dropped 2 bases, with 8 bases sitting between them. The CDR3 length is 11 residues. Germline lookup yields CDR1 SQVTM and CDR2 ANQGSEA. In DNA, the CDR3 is TGCAGCGGGGAGGACAACTATGGCTACACCTTC. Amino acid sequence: CSGEDNYGYTF.

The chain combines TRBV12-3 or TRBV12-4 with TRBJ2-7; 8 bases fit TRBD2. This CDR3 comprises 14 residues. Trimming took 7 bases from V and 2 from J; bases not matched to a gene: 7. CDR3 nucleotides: TGTGCCAGCACCAGCGGGAGCCCTCCCTACGAGCAGTACTTC. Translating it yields CASTSGSPPYEQYF.

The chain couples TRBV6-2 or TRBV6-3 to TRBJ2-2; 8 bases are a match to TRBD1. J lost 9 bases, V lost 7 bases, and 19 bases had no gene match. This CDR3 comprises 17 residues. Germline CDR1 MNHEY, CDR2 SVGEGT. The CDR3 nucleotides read TGTGCCAGCACCCGACTAGGGAGACAGGGGCAGTTTCGGGAGCTGTTTTTT. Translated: CASTRLGRQGQFRELFF.

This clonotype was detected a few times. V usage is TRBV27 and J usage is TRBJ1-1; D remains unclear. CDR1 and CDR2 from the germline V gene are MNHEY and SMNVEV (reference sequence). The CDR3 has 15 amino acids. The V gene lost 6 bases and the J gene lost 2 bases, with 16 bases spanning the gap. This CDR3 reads CASSPRVTLNTEAFF. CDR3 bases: TGTGCCAGCAGCCCGAGGGTAACCCTCAACACTGAAGCTTTCTTT.

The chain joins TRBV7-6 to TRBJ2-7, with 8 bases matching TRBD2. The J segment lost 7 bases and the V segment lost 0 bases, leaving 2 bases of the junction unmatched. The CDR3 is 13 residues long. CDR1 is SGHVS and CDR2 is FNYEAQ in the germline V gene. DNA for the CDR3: TGTGCCAGCAGCTTAGCGCGGGGGGTGGAGCAGTACTTC. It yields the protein CASSLARGVEQYF. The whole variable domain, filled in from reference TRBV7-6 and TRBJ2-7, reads GAGVSQSPRYKVTKRGQDVALRCDPISGHVSLYWYRQALGQGPEFLTYFNYEAQQDKSGLPNDRFSAERPEGSISTLTIQRTEQRDSAMYRCASSLARGVEQYFGPGTRLTVT.

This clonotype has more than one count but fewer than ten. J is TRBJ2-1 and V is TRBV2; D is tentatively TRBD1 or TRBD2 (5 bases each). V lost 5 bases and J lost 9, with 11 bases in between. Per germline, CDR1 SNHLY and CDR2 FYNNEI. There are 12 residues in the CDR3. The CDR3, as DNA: TGTGCCAGCAGTCCCATGGGGGTTGAGCAGTTCTTC. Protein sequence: CASSPMGVEQFF.

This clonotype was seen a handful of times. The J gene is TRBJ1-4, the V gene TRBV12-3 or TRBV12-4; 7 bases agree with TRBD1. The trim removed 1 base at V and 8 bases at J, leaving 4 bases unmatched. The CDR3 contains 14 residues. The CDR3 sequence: CASSLVGGQEKLFF. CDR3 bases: TGTGCCAGCAGTTTAGTAGGGGGCCAGGAAAAACTGTTTTTT.

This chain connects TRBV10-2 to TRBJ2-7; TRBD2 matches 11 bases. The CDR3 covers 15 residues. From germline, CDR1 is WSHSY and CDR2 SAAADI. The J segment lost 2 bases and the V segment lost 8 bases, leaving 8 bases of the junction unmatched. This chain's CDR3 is CASSGLAGPPYEQYF. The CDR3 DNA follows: TGCGCCAGCTCCGGACTAGCGGGTCCCCCCTACGAGCAGTACTTC.

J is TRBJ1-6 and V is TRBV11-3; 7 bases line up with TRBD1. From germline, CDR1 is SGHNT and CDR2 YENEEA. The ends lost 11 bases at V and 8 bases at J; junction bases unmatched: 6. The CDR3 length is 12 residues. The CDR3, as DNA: TGTGCCTCACGTCAGGGGGATTCACCCCTCCACTTT. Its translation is CASRQGDSPLHF.

The CDR3: CASSQLQGYNQPQHF. DNA of the CDR3: TGCGCCAGCAGCCAGTTACAGGGGTACAATCAGCCCCAGCATTTT. The chain uses TRBV4-1 and TRBJ1-5; 7 bases line up with TRBD1. The CDR3 is 15 amino acids. Germline trimming cut 3 bases from V and 3 bases from J; bases unmatched to any gene: 5. Germline V gene lookup returns CDR1 MGHRA and CDR2 YSYEKL.

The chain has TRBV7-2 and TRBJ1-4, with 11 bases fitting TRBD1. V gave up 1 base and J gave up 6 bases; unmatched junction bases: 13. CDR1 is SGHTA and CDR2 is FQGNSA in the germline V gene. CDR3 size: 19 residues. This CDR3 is CASSLGVGTGGVVDEKLFF. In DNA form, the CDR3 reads TGTGCCAGCAGCTTAGGAGTCGGGACAGGGGGTGTAGTAGATGAAAAACTGTTTTTT.

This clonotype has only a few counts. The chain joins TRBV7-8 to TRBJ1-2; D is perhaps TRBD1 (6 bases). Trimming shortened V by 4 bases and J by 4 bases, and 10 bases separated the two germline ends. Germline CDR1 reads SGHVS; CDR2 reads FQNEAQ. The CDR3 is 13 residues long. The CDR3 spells CASSYTGSYGYTF. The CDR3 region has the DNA TGTGCCAGCAGCTATACAGGGAGCTATGGCTACACCTTC. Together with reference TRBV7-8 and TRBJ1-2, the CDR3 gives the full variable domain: GAGVSQSPRYKVAKRGQDVALRCDPISGHVSLFWYQQALGQGPEFLTYFQNEAQLDKSGLPSDRFFAERPEGSVSTLKIQRTQQEDSAVYLCASSYTGSYGYTFGSGTRLTVV.

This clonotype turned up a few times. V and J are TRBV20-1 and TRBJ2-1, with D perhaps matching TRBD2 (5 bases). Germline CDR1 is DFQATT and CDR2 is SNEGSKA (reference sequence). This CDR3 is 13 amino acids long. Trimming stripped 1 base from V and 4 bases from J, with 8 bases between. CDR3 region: CSARASGYNEQFF. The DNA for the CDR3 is TGCAGTGCTAGAGCGAGCGGTTACAATGAGCAGTTCTTC.

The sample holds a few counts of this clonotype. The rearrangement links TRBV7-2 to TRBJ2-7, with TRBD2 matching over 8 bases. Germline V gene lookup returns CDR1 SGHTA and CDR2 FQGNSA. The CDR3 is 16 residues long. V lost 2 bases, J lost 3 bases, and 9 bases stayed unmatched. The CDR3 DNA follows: TGTGCCAGCAGCTTAATGGGCGGGAGGAGGGACTACGAGCAGTACTTC. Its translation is CASSLMGGRRDYEQYF.

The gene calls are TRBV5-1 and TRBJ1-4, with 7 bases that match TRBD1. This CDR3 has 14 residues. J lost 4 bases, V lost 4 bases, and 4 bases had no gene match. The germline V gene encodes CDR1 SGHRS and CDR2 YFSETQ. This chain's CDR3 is CASSEGQFNEKLFF. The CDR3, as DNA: TGCGCCAGCAGCGAGGGACAGTTTAATGAAAAACTGTTTTTT.

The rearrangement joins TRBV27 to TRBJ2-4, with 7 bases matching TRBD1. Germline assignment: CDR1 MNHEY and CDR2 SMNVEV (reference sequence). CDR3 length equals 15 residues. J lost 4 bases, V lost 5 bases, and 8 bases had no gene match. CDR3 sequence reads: CASSRTGSSKNIQYF. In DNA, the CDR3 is TGTGCCAGCAGTCGGACAGGCAGTAGTAAAAACATTCAGTACTTC.